The source of this TCR beta chain is a study of PD-1 blockade in classical Hodgkin lymphoma. Across the whole study: Patients were administered nivolumab (3 mg/kg intravenously) every 2 weeks. General study results and limits: Diversity similar to that of newly diagnosed patients was seen at baseline in complete responders. TCR diversity at baseline was reported to be reduced in newly diagnosed patients relative to healthy donors.

With respect to this clone: Its antigen is currently unknown.

Profiling relied on immunoSEQ multiplex PCR, and the TCRdb table lists in-frame clones only, not all of them. The table has about 96,000 clones, 85% to 95% seen once. Time point meaning: cycle 4 day 1 (C4D1), after less than 7 weeks of nivolumab. Relapse was seen in all patients after autologous stem cell transplantation, and brentuximab vedotin exposure was variable. The patients, who had relapsed/refractory classical Hodgkin lymphoma, achieved best responses of complete response, partial response or progressive disease. The sample here was peripheral blood mononuclear cells (PBMCs), taken before the fourth cycle of nivolumab. The clonotype comes from a human donor with classical Hodgkin lymphoma.

DNA for the CDR3: TGTGCCAGCAGTGCCAATCCCACCCCCGCGGGCTACACCTTC. Translated, it gives CASSANPTPAGYTF. V gene TRBV6-4 combines with J gene TRBJ1-2; D uncertain. V was cut by 4 bases and J by 8 bases, with 17 bases left in between. In germline, CDR1 is MRHNA, CDR2 SNTAGT. The length of the CDR3 is 14 residues.